Listed below are T cell receptor beta chains from one sample, sequenced in a study of Ad26.COV2.S vaccination and SARS-CoV-2 variants. Assay: immunoSEQ multiplex PCR; the TCRdb copy retains only in-frame clones and omits some. This table has about 350,000 clones, about 90% appearing once. Specimen: peripheral blood, collected after recovery from COVID-19. Receptors originate from a human donor who had recovered from COVID-19. Each CDR3 is given with its conserved first and last residue. Fields, in order: clone size, J gene, D gene, V gene, CDR3 DNA, CDR3 protein. D genes are given only for firm matches. Size is stated for part of the rows, as once, few or many counts, or as a class when the clone is expanded.

>-|TRBJ1-4|-|TRBV6-5
TGTGCCAGCAGCCCAACACAAAATGGGGAAAAACTGTTTTTT
CASSPTQNGEKLFF
>-|TRBJ2-7|-|TRBV2
TGTGCCAGCAGTGCGAGGGGCGGGGCCGTCTACGAGCAGTACTTC
CASSARGGAVYEQYF
>-|TRBJ2-3|-|TRBV3-1/TRBV3-2
TGTGCCAGCAGCCAAGCTTATGCCGCAGATACGCAGTATTTT
CASSQAYAADTQYF
>-|TRBJ2-7|-|TRBV27
TGTGCCAGCAGTTTTGGTCTGACCTACGAGCAGTACTTC
CASSFGLTYEQYF
>-|TRBJ1-5|TRBD1|TRBV7-9
TGTGCCAGCAGCTCAGGGGGCCTCAATCAGCCCCAGCATTTT
CASSSGGLNQPQHF
>-|TRBJ2-7|TRBD1|TRBV4-1
TGCGCCAGCAGCCCGGGACAGGGAAGCACCTACGAGCAGTACTTC
CASSPGQGSTYEQYF
>-|TRBJ1-5|-|TRBV7-8
TGTGCCAGCAGCTTGAGAACAGTTCAGCCCCAGCATTTT
CASSLRTVQPQHF
>once|TRBJ2-7|-|TRBV3-1/TRBV3-2
TGTGCCAGCAGCCAGGCCGCGAGCACGGTGAACTTC
CASSQAASTVNF
>once|TRBJ2-1|-|TRBV12-3/TRBV12-4
TGTGCCAGCAGTTTAACCGTTAACTATGAGCAGTTCTTC
CASSLTVNYEQFF
>-|TRBJ2-7|-|TRBV6-2/TRBV6-3
TGTGCCAGCAGTTACTCGAGGGGACTGGCCTACGAGCAGTACTTC
CASSYSRGLAYEQYF
>-|TRBJ1-4|TRBD1|TRBV2
TGTGCCAGCACCCCGACAGGGGGCGCGGGAAAACTGTTTTTT
CASTPTGGAGKLFF
>once|TRBJ2-1|TRBD2|TRBV7-2
TGTGCCAGCAGCCCGCCGGGACTAGCGGGAGACAATGAGCAGTTCTTC
CASSPPGLAGDNEQFF
>-|TRBJ1-2|-|TRBV28
TGTGCCAGCAGAAGGCAGGACACTAACTATGGCTACACCTTC
CASRRQDTNYGYTF
>-|TRBJ1-1|-|TRBV5-1
TGCGCCAGCAGCTCGAGGGGGTCCCAGAACACTGAAGCTTTCTTT
CASSSRGSQNTEAFF
>-|TRBJ2-1|TRBD2|TRBV6-6
TGTGCCAGCAGTCCCACCGGGACAGAGCTAGCGGGGAGCCTCCGCAATGAGCAGTTCTTC
CASSPTGTELAGSLRNEQFF
>-|TRBJ2-3|TRBD1|TRBV7-9
TGTGCCAGCAGCGCACAGGGGGATACGCAGTATTTT
CASSAQGDTQYF
>-|TRBJ2-1|TRBD2|TRBV27
TGTGCCAGCAGTTTTCTCGTAGCGGGGGGGGCCGATGAGCAGTTCTTC
CASSFLVAGGADEQFF
>-|TRBJ2-5|TRBD2|TRBV2
TGTGCCAGCAGTGAGGTCGGTAGCGGGGTAAAAGAGACCCAGTACTTC
CASSEVGSGVKETQYF
>-|TRBJ1-2|-|TRBV7-2
TGTGCCAGCAGCCCTACAGACAGGCGAGCTAACTATGGCTACACCTTC
CASSPTDRRANYGYTF
>-|TRBJ2-5|-|TRBV3-1/TRBV3-2
TGTGCCAGCAGCCAAGGGGGTGTGGAGACCCAGTACTTC
CASSQGGVETQYF
>-|TRBJ2-3|TRBD2|TRBV20-1
TGCAGTGCTAGTGTAGCGGGGGGCGGGACAGATACGCAGTATTTT
CSASVAGGGTDTQYF
>many|TRBJ1-1|-|TRBV7-9
TGTGCCAGCAGCTTAGATCGCACTGAAGCTTTCTTT
CASSLDRTEAFF
>-|TRBJ2-2|-|TRBV4-1
TGCGCCAGCAGCCAGCCCCTAGGGGGGGTGAACACCGGGGAGCTGTTTTTT
CASSQPLGGVNTGELFF
>-|TRBJ1-1|-|TRBV28
TGTGCCAGCAGTTTTCAGGGTTGGACTGAAGCTTTCTTT
CASSFQGWTEAFF
>-|TRBJ1-1|TRBD1|TRBV11-2
TGTGCCAGCAGCAAACACAGGGGGCGCGGCACTGAAGCTTTCTTT
CASSKHRGRGTEAFF
>once|TRBJ1-1|TRBD1|TRBV29-1
TGCAGCGTTGAGAGGGGCGGGACAGGGAACACTGAAGCTTTCTTT
CSVERGGTGNTEAFF
>-|TRBJ1-5|-|TRBV5-1
TGCGCCAGCAGCTTGGACTATAGCAATCAGCCCCAGCATTTT
CASSLDYSNQPQHF
>-|TRBJ1-1|-|TRBV4-2
TGTGCCAGCAGCCATTATCCGACGATGAACACTGAAGCTTTCTTT
CASSHYPTMNTEAFF
>-|TRBJ2-7|TRBD1|TRBV11-2
TGTGCCAGCAGCAAGTGGGACAGGGGCTCCTACGAGCAGTACTTC
CASSKWDRGSYEQYF
>-|TRBJ1-2|TRBD1|TRBV6-5
TGTGCCAGCATTACCGACAGGGGGAACTATGGCTACACCTTC
CASITDRGNYGYTF